The next 9 T cell receptor beta chains were all read from a single sample in a study of T cells in Graves' hyperthyroidism and ophthalmopathy. RNA transcripts gave rise to amplified TCR beta CDR3 regions. The study used the HTBI primer set for a first-round RT-PCR of the TCR CDR3. From the multiplex PCR reads, TCRdb called clonotypes with MiXCR, one entry per CDR3 protein. This sample has 300,000 to 400,000 distinct CDR3 sequences; about a fifth occur once, and the top ten carry 40%. Sequencing was performed on blood. The receptor source for this set is a man aged 18-30 years with Graves' ophthalmopathy.

With respect to this clonotype: Given a much more abundant clone one base away, this may be a read error. This chain connects TRBV2 to TRBJ1-4; D may be TRBD1 (6 bases). CDR1 is SNHLY and CDR2 is FYNNEI in the germline V gene. V lost 5 bases to trimming and J lost 6 bases, with 10 bases between them. This CDR3 contains 13 residues. The CDR3 reads CASSPRGDEKLFF. The CDR3 nucleotides are TGTGCCAGCAGTCCCAGGGGTGATGAAAAACTGTTTTTT.

About this clonotype: A junction boundary mismatches the germline segment, possibly from a read error. The chain combines TRBV3-1 with TRBJ2-1, with 10 bases matching TRBD2. The CDR3 length is 16 residues. Germline V gives CDR1 LGHDT, CDR2 YNNKEL (reference sequence). The CDR3 nucleotides are TGTGCCAGCAGACAAGGCGGACTAGCGGTTTATAATGAGCAGTTCTTC. This sequence encodes CASRQGGLAVYNEQFF.

This clonotype was counted many times. The chain combines TRBV27 with TRBJ2-3, with 12 bases identical to TRBD2. J lost 3 bases, V lost 5 bases, and 9 bases had no gene match. The CDR3 contains 17 residues. Germline lookup yields CDR1 MNHEY and CDR2 SMNVEV (reference sequence). DNA for the CDR3: TGTGCCAGCAGTCTCACGAGACTAGCGGGGGAGACAGATACGCAGTATTTT. Its protein is CASSLTRLAGETDTQYF.

Turning to this clonotype: A read error may explain this, as a much larger clone is one base away. CDR3 nucleotide sequence: TGCAGCGCTCTCCTCTATGGCTACACCTTC. Protein product: CSALLYGYTF. The chain carries TRBV29-1 and TRBJ1-2, with D unresolved. The CDR3 consists of 10 residues. V gave up 7 bases and J gave up 4 bases, with 7 bases separating them. The germline gives CDR1 SQVTM, CDR2 ANQGSEA.

This clonotype was counted ten times or more. The V gene is TRBV28, the J gene TRBJ2-7, with 7 bases aligning to TRBD2. The trim removed 4 bases at V and 0 bases at J, leaving 3 bases unmatched. The germline gives CDR1 MDHEN, CDR2 SYDVKM. The CDR3 length is 14 residues. CDR3 in amino acids: CASSSPGGSYEQYF. CDR3 bases: TGTGCCAGCAGTTCCCCGGGGGGCTCCTACGAGCAGTACTTC.

This clonotype was detected many times. The gene calls are TRBV12-3 or TRBV12-4 and TRBJ2-7, with D perhaps matching TRBD1 (6 bases). The CDR3 is made up of 13 amino acids. Deletions cut 6 bases from V and 1 base from J, with 10 bases between. In DNA form, the CDR3 reads TGTGCCAGCAGCCTGGGACAATCCTACGAGCAGTACTTC. Translated, it gives CASSLGQSYEQYF.

The rearrangement links TRBV9 to TRBJ1-5, with TRBD1 matching 7 bases. Germline CDR1 SGDLS, CDR2 YYNGEE. This CDR3 has 15 amino acids. V was clipped by 3 bases and J by 2 bases; unmatched bases: 5. The CDR3: CASSATGTGNQPQHF. CDR3 DNA sequence: TGTGCCAGCAGCGCCACAGGGACAGGCAATCAGCCCCAGCATTTT.

The J gene is TRBJ1-5, the V gene TRBV5-8; 10 bases line up with TRBD1. The junction had 14 bases not matched to a gene; V was cut back by 4 bases and J by 7 bases. The CDR3 contains 17 residues. Germline CDR1 SGHTS, CDR2 YDEGEE. The CDR3 region is CASSPNSGTGVGQPQHF. Written as DNA, the CDR3 is TGTGCCAGCAGCCCTAATTCCGGGACAGGGGTGGGACAGCCCCAGCATTTT.

The genes are TRBV5-6 and TRBJ2-7; D is unresolved. With 2 bases removed from V and 1 base from J, the gap between germline ends came to 7 bases. CDR1 SGHDT and CDR2 YYEEEE come from the germline V gene. The CDR3 spans 13 residues. CDR3 in amino acids: CASSFVQSYEQYF. CDR3 DNA: TGTGCCAGCAGCTTCGTACAATCCTACGAGCAGTACTTC.